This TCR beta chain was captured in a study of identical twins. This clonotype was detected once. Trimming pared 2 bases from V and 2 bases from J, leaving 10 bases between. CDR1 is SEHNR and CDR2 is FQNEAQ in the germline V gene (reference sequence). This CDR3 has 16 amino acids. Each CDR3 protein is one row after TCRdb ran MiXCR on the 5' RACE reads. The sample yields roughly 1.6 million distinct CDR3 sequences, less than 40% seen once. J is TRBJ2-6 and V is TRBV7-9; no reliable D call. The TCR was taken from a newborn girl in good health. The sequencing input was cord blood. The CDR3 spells CASSLIAPTGANVLTF. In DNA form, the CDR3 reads TGTGCCAGCAGCTTAATCGCCCCAACTGGGGCCAACGTCCTGACTTTC.